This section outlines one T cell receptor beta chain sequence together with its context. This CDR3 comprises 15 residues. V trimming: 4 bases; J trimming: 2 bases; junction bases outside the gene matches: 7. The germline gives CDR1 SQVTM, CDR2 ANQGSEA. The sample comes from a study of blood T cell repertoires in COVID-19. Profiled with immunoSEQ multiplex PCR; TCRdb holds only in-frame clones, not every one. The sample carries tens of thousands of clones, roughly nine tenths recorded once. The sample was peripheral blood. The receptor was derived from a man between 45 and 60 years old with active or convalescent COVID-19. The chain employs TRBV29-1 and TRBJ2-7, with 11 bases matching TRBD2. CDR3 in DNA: TGCAGCGTTGGATTACTAGCGGGGGCCCCCTACGAGCAGTACTTC. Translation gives CSVGLLAGAPYEQYF.